This T cell receptor (beta chain) emerged from a study of cytomegalovirus exposure and HLA in healthy donors. The PCR had 60 Vbeta and 13 Jbeta primers. Produced via immunoSEQ multiplex PCR; TCRdb's table is partial and in-frame only. The table shows over 150,000 clones, with under 80% occurring only once. Germline V CDR1 and CDR2: GTSNPN, SVGIG (reference sequence). V was shortened by 0 bases and J by 7 bases, with 7 bases between the two germline ends. The CDR3 totals 12 residues. The V and J genes are TRBV30 and TRBJ2-1; D uncertain. This receptor was taken from a woman aged 50 to 60 in good health and CMV-seropositive. Specimen: PBMCs. The CDR3 coding sequence is TGTGCCTGGAGTGTATACGGTAATGAGCAGTTCTTC. Translating it yields CAWSVYGNEQFF.